This passage covers 10 T cell receptor beta chains from one sample sequenced in a study of blood T cell repertoires in COVID-19. Sequencing used immunoSEQ multiplex PCR; TCRdb keeps in-frame clones, though not all of them. The profile shows tens of thousands of clones, more than 85% of them singletons. The sample comprised peripheral blood. The origin of the receptors is a man between 50 and 59 years old with acute or convalescent COVID-19.

This chain connects TRBV14 to TRBJ2-1; no reliable D call. Trimming took off 4 bases at V and 7 bases at J, with 8 bases between the two ends. Germline assignment: CDR1 SGHDN and CDR2 FVKESK. This CDR3 has 12 amino acids. The CDR3 spells CASSRQRNEQFF. Here the CDR3 DNA reads TGTGCCAGCAGCCGCCAGAGGAATGAGCAGTTCTTC.

The genes are TRBV3-1 (or the pseudogene TRBV3-2) and TRBJ1-2, with D possibly matching TRBD1 (6 bases). Trimming removed 2 bases at V and 2 bases at J, with 12 bases between. The CDR3 sequence is 15 residues long. Germline V CDR1 and CDR2: LGHDT, YNNKEL (reference sequence). CDR3 sequence (DNA): TGTGCCAGCAGCCAAAACTACAGGGAGAACTATGGCTACACCTTC. It encodes CASSQNYRENYGYTF.

The chain combines TRBV7-2 with TRBJ2-1, with D possibly being TRBD1 (5 bases). The CDR3 consists of 12 residues. Germline V gene data show CDR1 as SGHTA and CDR2 as FQGNSA. Trimming removed 1 base at V and 10 bases at J, with 8 bases between. Written as DNA, the CDR3 is TGTGCCAGCAGCTTAGGGGGCCTGGAGCAGTTCTTC. This sequence encodes CASSLGGLEQFF.

V is TRBV5-5 and J is TRBJ1-5; weak D call: TRBD1 (5 bases). Trimming removed 1 base from V and 4 bases from J, with 9 bases in between. The CDR3 is 14 amino acids. The V gene's germline CDR1 is SGHKS and CDR2 YYEKEE (reference sequence). CDR3 DNA sequence: TGTGCCAGCAGCTTGAAACAGGATAATCAGCCCCAGCATTTT. Its translation: CASSLKQDNQPQHF.

The rearrangement joins TRBV18 to TRBJ2-7; D gene ambiguous. Germline-derived CDR1 and CDR2 are KGHSH and LQKENI. The CDR3 is 15 residues long. V shed 2 bases and J shed 0 bases, with 11 bases lying between them. The CDR3 region has the DNA TGTGCCAGCTCACCAAGAACAGTGCCCTCCTACGAGCAGTACTTC. Translated, it gives CASSPRTVPSYEQYF.

The chain recombines TRBV2 with TRBJ1-1, with TRBD1 matching 9 bases. CDR1 is SNHLY and CDR2 is FYNNEI in the germline V gene. V lost 8 bases to trimming and J lost 6 bases; unmatched junction nucleotides: 10. There are 14 residues in the CDR3. CDR3 sequence reads: CASLPGQGYSEAFF. The CDR3 nucleotides read TGTGCCAGCCTACCGGGACAGGGATACTCTGAAGCTTTCTTT.

The V call is TRBV5-1, the J call TRBJ1-1; TRBD1 aligns across 9 bases. After removal of 4 bases from V and 7 bases from J, the junction contained 14 bases not matched to a gene. Germline CDR1 and CDR2: SGHRS and YFSETQ. The CDR3 contains 16 residues. CDR3 in amino acids: CASSPMDRGSRVEAFF. CDR3 bases: TGCGCCAGCAGCCCCATGGACAGGGGATCAAGGGTTGAAGCTTTCTTT. The full variable domain, completed using reference TRBV5-1 and TRBJ1-1, is KAGVTQTPRYLIKTRGQQVTLSCSPISGHRSVSWYQQTPGQGLQFLFEYFSETQRNKGNFPGRFSGRQFSNSRSEMNVSTLELGDSALYLCASSPMDRGSRVEAFFGQGTRLTVV.

The genes are TRBV24-1 and TRBJ1-2; D is unclear. V lost 3 bases to trimming and J lost 2 bases, with 12 bases between them. Germline values: CDR1 KGHDR, CDR2 SFDVKD. This CDR3 region has 15 residues. In DNA, the CDR3 is TGTGCCACCAGTGATCCACACAGAGAAAACTATGGCTACACCTTC. Its translation: CATSDPHRENYGYTF.

The chain joins TRBV30 to TRBJ1-1; tentative D call: TRBD1 (5 bases). The germline V gene encodes CDR1 GTSNPN and CDR2 SVGIG (reference sequence). The V gene lost 3 bases and the J gene lost 1 base, with 15 bases spanning the gap. The CDR3 has 15 amino acids. The CDR3 loop is CAWSSVRGPNTEAFF. The CDR3 nucleotides read TGTGCCTGGAGCTCAGTTAGGGGCCCGAACACTGAAGCTTTCTTT.

The rearrangement joins TRBV3-1 (or the pseudogene TRBV3-2) to TRBJ1-2; D ambiguous. V was trimmed by 7 bases and J by 8 bases, leaving 14 bases between them. Germline assignment: CDR1 LGHDT and CDR2 YNNKEL (reference sequence). The CDR3 spans 12 residues. The CDR3 spells CASTREGYGYTF. In DNA form, the CDR3 reads TGTGCCAGCACCCGGGAGGGTTACGGCTACACCTTC.